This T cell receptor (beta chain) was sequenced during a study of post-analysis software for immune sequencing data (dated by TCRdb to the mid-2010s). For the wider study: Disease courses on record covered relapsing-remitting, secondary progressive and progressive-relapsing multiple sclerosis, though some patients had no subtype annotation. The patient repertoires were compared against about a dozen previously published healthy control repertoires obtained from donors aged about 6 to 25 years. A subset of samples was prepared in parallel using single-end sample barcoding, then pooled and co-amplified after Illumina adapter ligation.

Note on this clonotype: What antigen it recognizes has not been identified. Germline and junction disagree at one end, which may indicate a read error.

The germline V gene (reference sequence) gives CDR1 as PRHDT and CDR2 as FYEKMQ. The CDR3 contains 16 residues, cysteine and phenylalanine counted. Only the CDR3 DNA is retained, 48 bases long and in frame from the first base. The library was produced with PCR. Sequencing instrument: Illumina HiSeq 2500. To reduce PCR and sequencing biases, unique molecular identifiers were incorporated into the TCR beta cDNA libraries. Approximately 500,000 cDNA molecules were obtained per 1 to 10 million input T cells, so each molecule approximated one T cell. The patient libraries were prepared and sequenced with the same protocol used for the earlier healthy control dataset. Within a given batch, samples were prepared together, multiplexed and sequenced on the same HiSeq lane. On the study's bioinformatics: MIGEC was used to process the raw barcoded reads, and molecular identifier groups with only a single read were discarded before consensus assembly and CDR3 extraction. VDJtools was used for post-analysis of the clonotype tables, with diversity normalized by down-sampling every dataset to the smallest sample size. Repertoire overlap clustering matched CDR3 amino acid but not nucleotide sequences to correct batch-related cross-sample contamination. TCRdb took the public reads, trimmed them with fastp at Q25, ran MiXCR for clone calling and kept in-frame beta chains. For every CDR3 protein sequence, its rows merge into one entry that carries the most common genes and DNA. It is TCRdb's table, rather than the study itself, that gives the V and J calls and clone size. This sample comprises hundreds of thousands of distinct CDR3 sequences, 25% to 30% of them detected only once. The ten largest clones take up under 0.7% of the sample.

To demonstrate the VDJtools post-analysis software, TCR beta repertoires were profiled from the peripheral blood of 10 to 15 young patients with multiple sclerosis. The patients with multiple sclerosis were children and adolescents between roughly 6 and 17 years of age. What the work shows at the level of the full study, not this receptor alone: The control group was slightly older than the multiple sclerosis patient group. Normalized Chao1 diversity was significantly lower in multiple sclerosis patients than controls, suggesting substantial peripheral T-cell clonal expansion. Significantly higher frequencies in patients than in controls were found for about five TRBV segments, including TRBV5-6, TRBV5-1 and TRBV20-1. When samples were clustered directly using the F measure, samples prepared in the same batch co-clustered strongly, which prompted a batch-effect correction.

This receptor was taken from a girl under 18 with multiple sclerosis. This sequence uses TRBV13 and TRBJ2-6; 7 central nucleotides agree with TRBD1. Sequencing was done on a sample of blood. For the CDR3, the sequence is CASSRGQLSGVNVLTF. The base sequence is TGTGCCAGCAGCCGGGGACAGCTCTCTGGGGTCAACGTCCTGACTTTC.